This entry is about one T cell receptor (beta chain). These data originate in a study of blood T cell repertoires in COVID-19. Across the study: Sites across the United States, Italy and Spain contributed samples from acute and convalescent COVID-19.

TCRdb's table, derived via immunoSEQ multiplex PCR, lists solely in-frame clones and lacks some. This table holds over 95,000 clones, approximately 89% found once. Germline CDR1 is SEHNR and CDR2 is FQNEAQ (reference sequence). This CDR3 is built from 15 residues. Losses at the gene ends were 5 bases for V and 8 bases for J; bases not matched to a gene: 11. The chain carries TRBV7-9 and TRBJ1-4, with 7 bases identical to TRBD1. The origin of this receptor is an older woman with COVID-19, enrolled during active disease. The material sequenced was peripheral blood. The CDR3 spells CASSREQGVVEKLFF. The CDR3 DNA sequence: TGTGCCAGCAGCCGAGAGCAGGGGGTAGTGGAAAAACTGTTTTTT.